This is a list of T cell receptor beta chains from one sample in a study of OX40 agonist ivuxolimab in advanced cancers. TCRdb's copy holds only in-frame clones and misses some; the assay was immunoSEQ multiplex PCR. The table has tens of thousands of clones, about 90% seen once. This sample comprised CD4+ or CD8+ T cells sorted from blood, obtained in a trial of the OX40 agonist ivuxolimab. Receptors were obtained from an adult with an advanced solid tumor such as melanoma, head and neck, liver or kidney cancer. CDR3s include the opening cysteine and the closing phenylalanine or tryptophan. The D gene is left open where the match is weak. Clone size is stated in some rows and not others, as once, few, many or a class when expanded.

NA	TRBV6-1	TRBJ2-1	TRBD2	CASSEGPSGGYEQFF	TGTGCCAGCAGTGAAGGCCCTAGCGGTGGGTATGAGCAGTTCTTC
once	TRBV7-8	TRBJ1-5	TRBD1	CASSRRDRAGNQPQHF	TGTGCCAGCAGCAGGAGGGACAGGGCCGGTAATCAGCCCCAGCATTTT
NA	TRBV10-3	TRBJ2-1	NA	CAISAGPGDNEQFF	TGTGCCATCAGTGCGGGCCCGGGTGACAATGAGCAGTTCTTC
NA	TRBV4-2	TRBJ1-1	NA	CASSQVGEKGGTEAFF	TGTGCCAGCAGCCAAGTCGGGGAAAAGGGGGGGACTGAAGCTTTCTTT
NA	TRBV2	TRBJ1-2	NA	CASQGGTYGYTF	TGTGCCAGCCAGGGAGGTACCTATGGCTACACCTTC
NA	TRBV4-3	TRBJ2-3	NA	CASSQDSDPADTQYF	TGCGCCAGCAGCCAAGATAGCGACCCAGCAGATACGCAGTATTTT
NA	TRBV19	TRBJ2-2	TRBD2	CASSITGRATGELFF	TGTGCCAGTAGTATCACCGGGAGGGCCACCGGGGAGCTGTTTTTT
NA	TRBV27	TRBJ1-5	NA	CASSATNNQPQHF	TGTGCCAGCAGTGCGACGAACAATCAGCCCCAGCATTTT
NA	TRBV5-1	TRBJ1-2	TRBD1	CASSRGTDLGNGYTF	TGCGCCAGCAGCAGGGGGACAGACCTGGGGAATGGCTACACCTTC
NA	TRBV4-1	TRBJ2-1	TRBD2	CASSQRIPGTSGYNEQFF	TGCGCCAGCAGCCAACGCATCCCCGGGACTAGCGGATACAATGAGCAGTTCTTC
NA	TRBV19	TRBJ1-4	NA	CASSIWTATNEKLFF	TGTGCCAGTAGTATATGGACAGCTACTAATGAAAAACTGTTTTTT
NA	TRBV6-6	TRBJ2-3	NA	CASSYRDTQYF	TGTGCCAGCAGTTACCGAGATACGCAGTATTTT
NA	TRBV11-1	TRBJ2-3	TRBD2	CASSLAGGPHTQYF	TGTGCCAGCAGCCTAGCGGGAGGGCCTCATACGCAGTATTTT
NA	TRBV28	TRBJ1-4	NA	CASLGSTNEKLFF	TGTGCCAGCCTGGGGTCCACTAATGAAAAACTGTTTTTT
NA	TRBV30	TRBJ2-3	TRBD2	CALSGGSTDTQYF	TGTGCCCTTAGCGGGGGGAGCACAGATACGCAGTATTTT
NA	TRBV27	TRBJ2-2	TRBD2	CASSLSSSGTGTGELFF	TGTGCCAGCAGTTTATCCTCTAGCGGGACTGGCACCGGGGAGCTGTTTTTT
NA	TRBV2	TRBJ2-1	TRBD2	CASRGLAGGNEQFF	TGTGCCAGCAGAGGTCTAGCGGGAGGTAATGAGCAGTTCTTC
NA	TRBV5-6	TRBJ2-7	NA	CASSSPGTATYEQYF	TGTGCCAGCAGCTCCCCCGGGACCGCAACCTACGAGCAGTACTTC
once	TRBV9	TRBJ1-3	NA	CASSVGGGGNTIYF	TGTGCCAGCAGCGTAGGCGGCGGTGGAAACACCATATATTTT
NA	TRBV2	TRBJ2-7	NA	CASSPRYEQYF	TGTGCCAGCAGTCCCCGCTACGAGCAGTACTTC